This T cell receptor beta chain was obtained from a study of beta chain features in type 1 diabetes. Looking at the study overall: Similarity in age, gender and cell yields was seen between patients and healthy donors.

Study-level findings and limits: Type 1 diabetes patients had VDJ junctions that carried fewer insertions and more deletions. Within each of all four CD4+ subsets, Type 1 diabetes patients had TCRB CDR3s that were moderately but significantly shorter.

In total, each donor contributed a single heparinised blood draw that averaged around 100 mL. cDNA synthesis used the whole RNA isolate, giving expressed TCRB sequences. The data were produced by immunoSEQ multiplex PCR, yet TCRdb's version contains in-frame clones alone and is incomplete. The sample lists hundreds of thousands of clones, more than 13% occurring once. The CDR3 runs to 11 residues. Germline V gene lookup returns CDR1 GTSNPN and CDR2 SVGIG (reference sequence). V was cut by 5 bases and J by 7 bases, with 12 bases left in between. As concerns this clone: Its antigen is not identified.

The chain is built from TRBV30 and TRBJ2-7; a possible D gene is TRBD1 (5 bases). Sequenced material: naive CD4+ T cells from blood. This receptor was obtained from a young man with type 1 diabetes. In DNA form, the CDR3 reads TGTGCCTGGGGGGCCGCGCGGGAGCAGTACTTC. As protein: CAWGAAREQYF.